This T cell receptor (beta chain) was recovered during a study of cytomegalovirus exposure and HLA in healthy donors. PCR amplification relied on 60 Vbeta primers (plus 13 Jbeta primers). Using immunoSEQ multiplex PCR, the repertoire was profiled, and TCRdb retains in-frame clones only, with some absent. Counted here are about 81,000 clones, 70% to 85% occurring once; the ten biggest clones make up around 3.1%. This clone turned up a few times. CDR3 length: 14 amino acids. The V end lost 2 bases, the J end lost 4 bases, and 11 bases lay between the germline ends. The germline gives CDR1 MRHNA, CDR2 SNTAGT.

V and J are TRBV6-4 and TRBJ2-5; the D gene is possibly TRBD2 (7 bases). This receptor was taken from a man between 50 and 59 years old in good health and CMV-seropositive. Sequences were obtained from PBMCs. For the CDR3, the DNA is TGTGCCAGCAGTGACGTCGCGGGGGCAGAGACCCAGTACTTC. Protein: CASSDVAGAETQYF.